This is a list of T cell receptor beta chains from one sample in a study of chemoradiotherapy in HPV16-positive cancers. Profiling relied on immunoSEQ multiplex PCR, and the TCRdb table lists in-frame clones only, not all of them. The data hold about 66,000 clones, with about nine tenths observed a single time. This specimen was blood, taken from a patient who underwent chemoradiotherapy. The receptor source for this set is a human donor with HPV-associated anogenital cancer. Each CDR3 is given with its conserved first and last residue. D genes are given only for firm matches. Only some rows state a clone size, as once, few, many or a class for expanded clones.

CDR3	DNA	J	V	size	D
CASSESGRSPLQETQYF	TGCGCCAGCAGTGAGTCGGGTCGTAGCCCCCTCCAAGAGACCCAGTACTTC	TRBJ2-5	TRBV10-1	-	-
CASSFFQGSNYGYTF	TGTGCCAGCAGTTTCTTTCAGGGTTCCAACTATGGCTACACCTTC	TRBJ1-2	TRBV27	-	-
CASSPSTGGETQYF	TGTGCCAGCTCACCAAGTACCGGGGGAGAGACCCAGTACTTC	TRBJ2-5	TRBV18	-	-
CASSLDRNTEAFF	TGTGCCAGCAGCCTCGACAGGAACACTGAAGCTTTCTTT	TRBJ1-1	TRBV4-2	few	-
CASSPTRNEQFF	TGTGCCAGCAGCCCTACTAGAAATGAGCAGTTCTTC	TRBJ2-1	TRBV6-6	-	-
CASSLAVRDKENYGYTF	TGTGCCAGCAGCTTAGCGGTTCGGGACAAGGAGAACTATGGCTACACCTTC	TRBJ1-2	TRBV7-2	-	-
CASSYTGYGTGELFF	TGTGCCAGCAGTTATACAGGGTACGGCACCGGGGAGCTGTTTTTT	TRBJ2-2	TRBV7-6	-	-
CALGGVSNQPQHF	TGTGCCCTAGGGGGGGTTTCCAATCAGCCCCAGCATTTT	TRBJ1-5	TRBV6-1	-	-
CASSETFRDTGTYGYTF	TGTGCCAGCAGCGAAACATTCCGGGATACAGGGACCTATGGCTACACCTTC	TRBJ1-2	TRBV7-2	-	-
CASSQDTARGGMNTGELFF	TGTGCCAGCAGCCAAGACACGGCTAGGGGTGGTATGAACACCGGGGAGCTGTTTTTT	TRBJ2-2	TRBV4-2	-	-
CASSQDALSGRQQGEYF	TGCGCCAGCAGCCAAGACGCCCTCAGCGGGAGACAGCAGGGAGAGTACTTC	TRBJ2-7	TRBV4-1	-	TRBD2
CASSPGSFTDTQYF	TGCGCCAGCAGCCCCGGCTCGTTCACAGATACGCAGTATTTT	TRBJ2-3	TRBV5-1	-	-
CASSQDHFANVLTF	TGCGCCAGCAGCCAAGATCATTTTGCCAACGTCCTGACTTTC	TRBJ2-6	TRBV4-1	-	-
CASSSGQAMADTQYF	TGTGCCAGCAGCTCAGGACAGGCAATGGCAGATACGCAGTATTTT	TRBJ2-3	TRBV13	-	TRBD1
CASRGVGANVLTF	TGTGCCAGCAGGGGTGTTGGGGCCAACGTCCTGACTTTC	TRBJ2-6	TRBV19	-	-
CASSLATGELFF	TGCGCCAGCAGCCTGGCCACCGGGGAGCTGTTTTTT	TRBJ2-2	TRBV5-1	-	-
CSVADSYNEQFF	TGCAGCGTTGCGGATTCCTACAATGAGCAGTTCTTC	TRBJ2-1	TRBV29-1	once	-
CASSVGATLQETQYF	TGTGCCAGCAGCGTAGGGGCGACCCTCCAAGAGACCCAGTACTTC	TRBJ2-5	TRBV9	-	-
CASSAGWDEQFF	TGTGCCAGCAGCGCAGGATGGGATGAGCAGTTCTTC	TRBJ2-1	TRBV9	-	-
CASSLGVWTEAFF	TGTGCCAGCAGCCTAGGGGTATGGACTGAAGCTTTCTTT	TRBJ1-1	TRBV27	-	-